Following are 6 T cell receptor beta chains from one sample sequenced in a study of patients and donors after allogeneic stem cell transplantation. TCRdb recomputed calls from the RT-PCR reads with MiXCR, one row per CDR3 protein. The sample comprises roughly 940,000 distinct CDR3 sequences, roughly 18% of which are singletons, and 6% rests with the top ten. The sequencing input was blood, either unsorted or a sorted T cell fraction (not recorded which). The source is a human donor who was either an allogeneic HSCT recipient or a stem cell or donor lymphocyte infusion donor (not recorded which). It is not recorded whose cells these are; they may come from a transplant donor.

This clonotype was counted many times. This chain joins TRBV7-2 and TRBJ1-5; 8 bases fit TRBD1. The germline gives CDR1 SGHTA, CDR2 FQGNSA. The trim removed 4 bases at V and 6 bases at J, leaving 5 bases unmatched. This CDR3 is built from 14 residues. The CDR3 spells CASSSGQGGQPQHF. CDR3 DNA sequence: TGTGCCAGCAGCTCCGGACAGGGTGGTCAGCCCCAGCATTTT.

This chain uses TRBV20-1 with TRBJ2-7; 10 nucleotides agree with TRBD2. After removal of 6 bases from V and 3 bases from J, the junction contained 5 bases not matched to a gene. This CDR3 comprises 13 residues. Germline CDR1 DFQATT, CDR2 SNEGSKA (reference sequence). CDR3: CSATSGGGYEQYF. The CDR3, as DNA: TGCAGTGCAACAAGCGGGGGGGGCTACGAGCAGTACTTC.

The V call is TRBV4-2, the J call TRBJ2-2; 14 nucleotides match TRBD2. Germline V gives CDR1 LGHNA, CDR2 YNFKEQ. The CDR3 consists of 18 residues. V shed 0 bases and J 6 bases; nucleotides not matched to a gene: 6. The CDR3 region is CASSQELAGLAGAGELFF. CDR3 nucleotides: TGTGCCAGCAGCCAAGAACTGGCGGGACTAGCGGGAGCCGGGGAGCTGTTTTTT.

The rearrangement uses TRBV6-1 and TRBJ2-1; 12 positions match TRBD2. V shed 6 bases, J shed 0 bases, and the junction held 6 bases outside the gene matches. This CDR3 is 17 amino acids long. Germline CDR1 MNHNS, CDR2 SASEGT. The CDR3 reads CASSGLAGYSSYNEQFF. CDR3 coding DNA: TGTGCCAGCAGCGGACTAGCGGGATATAGCTCCTACAATGAGCAGTTCTTC.

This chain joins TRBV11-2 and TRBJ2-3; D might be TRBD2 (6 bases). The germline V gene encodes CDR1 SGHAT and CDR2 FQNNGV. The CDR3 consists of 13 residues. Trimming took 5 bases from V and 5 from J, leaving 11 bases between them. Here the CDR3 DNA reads TGTGCCAGCAGCCCCCCTAGCGTAGATACGCAGTATTTT. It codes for CASSPPSVDTQYF.

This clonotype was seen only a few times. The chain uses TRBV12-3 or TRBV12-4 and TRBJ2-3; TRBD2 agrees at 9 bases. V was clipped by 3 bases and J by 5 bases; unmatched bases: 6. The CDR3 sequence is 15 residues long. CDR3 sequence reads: CASSLWLAGRDTQYF. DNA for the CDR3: TGTGCCAGCAGTTTGTGGCTAGCGGGACGAGATACGCAGTATTTT.